The clone carrying this T cell receptor beta chain was found once. Its antigen is still unknown. The sample originates from a study of cytomegalovirus exposure and HLA in healthy donors. Study-wide results and limits: On later analysis, the bulk of CMV-associated TCR beta chains appeared to be HLA-restricted. The presence/absence work took it that sequencing depth was about the same across donors. Later examination showed HLA-associated TCR beta chains had greater clonal expansion than equally common others. Some TCR beta chains (roughly 160 of them) were listed as cytomegalovirus-associated.

Vbeta (60) and Jbeta (13) primers were used in the PCR. Libraries were prepared by immunoSEQ multiplex PCR; TCRdb keeps only in-frame clonotypes and omits some of them. The sample shows around 67,000 clones, around 89% of them seen only once. Germline CDR1 is SGHNT and CDR2 is YYREEE (reference sequence). The CDR3 is 18 residues long. V gave up 1 base and J gave up 0 bases; unmatched junction bases: 9. Sequencing was performed on PBMCs. The gene calls are TRBV5-4 and TRBJ2-2; TRBD1 matches 7 bases. This sequence originates from a woman in her 30s in good health and CMV-seropositive. CDR3 sequence: CASSLPPGDSPNTGELFF. DNA for the CDR3: TGTGCCAGCAGCTTGCCACCCGGGGACAGTCCGAACACCGGGGAGCTGTTTTTT.